This T cell receptor (beta chain) was identified in a study of T cell responses to AZD1222 COVID-19 vaccine. The analysis combined second doses at about 4 or about 12 weeks. The germline V gene encodes CDR1 MNHEY and CDR2 SVGAGI. CDR3 length: 13 residues. The ends were cut back, 5 bases at V and 5 bases at J, with 9 bases in the middle. A word on this clone: Its cognate antigen is unknown.

Clones were read by immunoSEQ multiplex PCR, and TCRdb kept only the in-frame ones, dropping some. The sample includes about 130,000 clones, roughly 92% of them seen just once. Study-level findings and limits: White British donors predominated, females outnumbered males, and clonal diversity was possibly underestimated.

The chain employs TRBV6-5 and TRBJ1-4, with D unresolved. The material was peripheral blood, obtained 28 days after the second AZD1222 dose. The clonotype comes from an adult who received the AZD1222 COVID-19 vaccine. The CDR3 is CASSQLLNEKLFF. The DNA for the CDR3 is TGTGCCAGCAGTCAACTACTGAATGAAAAACTGTTTTTT.